The 19 T cell receptor beta chains reported below all come from one sample, sequenced in a study of T cell responses to AZD1222 COVID-19 vaccine. Some clones are missing from TCRdb's copy, which holds only in-frame ones; the method was immunoSEQ multiplex PCR. The sample carries about 130,000 clones, approximately 93% recorded once. The sequences come from peripheral blood, collected on day 0 of AZD1222 vaccination. Source of these receptors: an adult in good health.

The rearrangement joins TRBV18 to TRBJ2-7, with D possibly called TRBD1 or TRBD2 (6 bases each). The CDR3 has 14 residues. Germline loops: CDR1 KGHSH, CDR2 LQKENI. V gave up 2 bases and J gave up 2 bases, with 10 bases separating them. The CDR3 nucleotides are TGTGCCAGCTCACCATCCGGGGGCCCCTACGAGCAGTACTTC. Translating gives CASSPSGGPYEQYF.

The rearrangement links TRBV6-6 to TRBJ1-2, with 7 positions matching TRBD1. With V trimmed by 6 bases and J by 3 bases, 10 bases remained unmatched. This CDR3 spans 15 amino acids. CDR1 MNHNY and CDR2 SVGAGI come from the germline V gene (reference sequence). This CDR3 reads CASRPGTEKYYGYTF. The CDR3 DNA reads TGTGCCAGCAGGCCCGGGACAGAGAAGTACTATGGCTACACCTTC.

The chain carries TRBV27 and TRBJ2-7; no clear D gene. V lost 2 bases, J lost 3 bases, and 11 bases lay in between. The CDR3 covers 14 residues. Germline CDR1 MNHEY, CDR2 SMNVEV (reference sequence). CDR3 protein: CASSLLGNGYEQYF. The CDR3 nucleotides read TGTGCCAGCAGTTTACTAGGGAACGGCTACGAGCAGTACTTC.

This sequence joins TRBV5-5 and TRBJ1-3, with D unclear. Germline V lookup: CDR1 SGHKS, CDR2 YYEKEE (reference sequence). The V and J ends lost 5 bases and 0 bases respectively, with 15 bases between them. This CDR3 is built from 16 residues. DNA for the CDR3: TGTGCCAGCAGTTGGAGCCCGGCAGCCTCTGGAAACACCATATATTTT. Amino acids: CASSWSPAASGNTIYF.

V gene TRBV19 combines with J gene TRBJ2-1; 14 bases agree with TRBD2. Germline trimming cut 10 bases from V and 9 bases from J; bases unmatched to any gene: 20. Looked up from germline, CDR1 is LNHDA and CDR2 is SQIVND (reference sequence). The length of the CDR3 is 18 residues. CDR3 loop: CATRGGTSGSGKGGEQFF. DNA for the CDR3: TGTGCCACCAGAGGGGGGACTAGCGGGAGCGGGAAAGGTGGTGAGCAGTTCTTC.

This chain connects TRBV11-2 to TRBJ2-5, with unresolved D. This CDR3 spans 15 amino acids. Trimming cost V 1 base and J 5 bases, with 14 bases left between them. Looked up from germline, CDR1 is SGHAT and CDR2 is FQNNGV. The CDR3 coding sequence is TGTGCCAGCAGCTTAGGAACATTAAGATCTGAGACCCAGTACTTC. This sequence encodes CASSLGTLRSETQYF.

The rearrangement uses TRBV5-6 and TRBJ1-4; D is unresolved. Germline lookup yields CDR1 SGHDT and CDR2 YYEEEE. CDR3 length equals 13 residues. Trimming removed 2 bases at V and 0 bases at J, with 2 bases between. The CDR3: CASSFSTNEKLFF. The DNA for the CDR3 is TGTGCCAGCAGCTTCTCAACTAATGAAAAACTGTTTTTT. Supplemented by reference TRBV5-6 and TRBJ1-4, the full variable domain reads DAGVTQSPTHLIKTRGQQVTLRCSPKSGHDTVSWYQQALGQGPQFIFQYYEEEERQRGNFPDRFSGHQFPNYSSELNVNALLLGDSALYLCASSFSTNEKLFFGSGTQLSVL.

This rearrangement joins TRBV6-5 to TRBJ2-2; TRBD1 might be the D (6 bases). The germline V gene encodes CDR1 MNHEY and CDR2 SVGAGI. The germline V and J ends were trimmed by 2 bases and 6 bases, with 13 bases remaining between them. This CDR3 has 15 residues. CDR3 residues: CASSYEAGVPGELFF. As DNA, the CDR3 is TGTGCCAGCAGTTACGAGGCAGGGGTCCCCGGGGAGCTGTTTTTT.

The CDR3 here is CASSLTGQNTGELFF. CDR3 nucleotide sequence: TGTGCCAGCAGCTTGACCGGACAGAACACCGGGGAGCTGTTTTTT. The chain links TRBV5-5 to TRBJ2-2, with D possibly TRBD1 on 5 matching bases. Germline loops: CDR1 SGHKS, CDR2 YYEKEE (reference sequence). The CDR3 contains 15 residues. Trimming shortened V by 1 base and J by 1 base, and 8 bases separated the two germline ends. The full variable domain, in which reference TRBV5-5 and TRBJ2-2 provide the parts outside the CDR3, is DAGVTQSPTHLIKTRGQQVTLRCSPISGHKSVSWYQQVLGQGPQFIFQYYEKEERGRGNFPDRFSARQFPNYSSELNVNALLLGDSALYLCASSLTGQNTGELFFGEGSRLTVL.

The chain carries TRBV7-9 and TRBJ2-7, with 7 bases aligning to TRBD1. This CDR3 is 13 amino acids long. J was trimmed by 2 bases and V by 5 bases; bases with no gene match: 3. Germline assignment: CDR1 SEHNR and CDR2 FQNEAQ (reference sequence). The CDR3 sequence is CASSRDRAYEQYF. DNA of the CDR3: TGTGCCAGCAGCCGCGACAGGGCCTACGAGCAGTACTTC. The full variable domain, with the rest looked up from reference TRBV7-9 and TRBJ2-7, is DTGVSQNPRHKITKRGQNVTFRCDPISEHNRLYWYRQTLGQGPEFLTYFQNEAQLEKSRLLSDRFSAERPKGSFSTLEIQRTEQGDSAMYLCASSRDRAYEQYFGPGTRLTVT.

The rearrangement uses TRBV7-9 and TRBJ1-1, with D perhaps matching TRBD1 (5 bases). CDR3 size: 17 residues. CDR1 and CDR2 from the germline V gene are SEHNR and FQNEAQ (reference sequence). V lost 2 bases to trimming and J lost 0 bases, with 16 bases between them. The CDR3 region is CASSLNAGRSLNTEAFF. CDR3 sequence (DNA): TGTGCCAGCAGCTTAAACGCGGGACGGAGCTTGAACACTGAAGCTTTCTTT.

The chain couples TRBV7-6 to TRBJ1-2; D not certain. Germline CDR1 SGHVS, CDR2 FNYEAQ. Deletions cut 4 bases from V and 5 bases from J, with 11 bases between. This CDR3 has 13 amino acids. CDR3 sequence (DNA): TGTGCCAGCAGCTCCTCTTTGACTTATGGCTACACCTTC. Amino acid sequence: CASSSSLTYGYTF.

The chain links TRBV9 to TRBJ1-6, with D possibly matching TRBD1 (5 bases). CDR1 is SGDLS and CDR2 is YYNGEE in the germline V gene. The ends were cut back, 4 bases at V and 9 bases at J, with 20 bases in the middle. This CDR3 has 16 amino acids. CDR3 loop: CASSPQRSGSLSPLHF. The CDR3 nucleotides are TGTGCCAGCAGCCCCCAGAGGTCAGGGTCCCTTTCACCCCTCCACTTT.

The chain couples TRBV6-6 to TRBJ2-7; 12 nucleotides align to TRBD2. The trim removed 7 bases at V and 1 base at J, leaving 5 bases unmatched. This CDR3 has 15 amino acids. Germline CDR1 is MNHNY and CDR2 is SVGAGI (reference sequence). The CDR3 protein is CASTTGLAGSYEQYF. CDR3 nucleotides: TGTGCCAGCACAACAGGACTAGCGGGGTCCTACGAGCAGTACTTC.

The V and J genes are TRBV6-6 and TRBJ1-1; 7 nucleotides align to TRBD1. The CDR3 contains 14 residues. Per the germline V gene, CDR1 is MNHNY and CDR2 is SVGAGI (reference sequence). Trimming at V came to 7 bases and at J to 2 bases, leaving 7 bases not matched to a gene. CDR3 amino acids: CASNLQGSNTEAFF. The CDR3 DNA follows: TGTGCCAGCAACTTACAGGGGTCTAACACTGAAGCTTTCTTT.

CDR3 nucleotide sequence: TGTGCCAGTAGTATTGCAGGGTTACCCGGGGAGCTGTTTTTT. Protein product: CASSIAGLPGELFF. J is TRBJ2-2 and V is TRBV19; tentatively, D is TRBD1 (5 bases). V lost 3 bases and J lost 6, with 11 bases in between. This CDR3 spans 14 amino acids. The germline V gene has CDR1 LNHDA and CDR2 SQIVND (reference sequence).

This chain uses TRBV6-1 with TRBJ1-2; 8 bases are a match to TRBD1. Germline V gene data show CDR1 as MNHNS and CDR2 as SASEGT. The V segment lost 3 bases and the J segment 2 bases; nucleotides outside the gene matches: 11. There are 17 residues in the CDR3. This chain's CDR3 is CASSDVPSHRGNYGYTF. The CDR3 DNA follows: TGTGCCAGCAGTGATGTCCCCTCGCACAGGGGGAACTATGGCTACACCTTC.

The V call is TRBV7-9, the J call TRBJ1-2, with 8 bases lining up with TRBD1. This CDR3 spans 16 amino acids. Germline loops: CDR1 SEHNR, CDR2 FQNEAQ (reference sequence). With 5 bases clipped from V and 4 bases from J, the junction kept 12 bases outside the gene matches. The CDR3 reads CASSHAPGTGLYGYTF. In DNA, the CDR3 is TGTGCCAGCAGCCATGCTCCAGGGACAGGTCTCTATGGCTACACCTTC.

V is TRBV5-5 and J is TRBJ2-1; 8 bases are shared with TRBD2. From germline, CDR1 is SGHKS and CDR2 YYEKEE (reference sequence). This CDR3 region has 16 residues. V was clipped by 1 base and J by 4 bases; unmatched bases: 7. The CDR3 nucleotides are TGTGCCAGCAGCTTGACGGTGACTAGCGAGTACAATGAGCAGTTCTTC. This sequence encodes CASSLTVTSEYNEQFF.